One TCR beta chain is described in this entry. The CDR3 sequence is 12 residues long. Trimming pared 7 bases from V and 6 bases from J, leaving 9 bases between. This specimen belongs to a study of blood T cell repertoires in COVID-19. Background on the study: COVID-19 samples collected from the United States, Italy and Spain covered acute and convalescent phases. T cells, B-cell-depleted T cells, or PBMCs supplied cDNA or gDNA.

Authors' processing steps: Amplifying reference gene primers gave estimates of nucleated cell counts. The table came from immunoSEQ multiplex PCR; TCRdb's copy has only in-frame clones and leaves some out. That table gives V, J and clone size, and the DNA gave D and trimming. The sample lists roughly 100,000 clones, approximately 90% seen once, with 2% in the top ten. The origin of this receptor is a middle-aged man with active COVID-19. What was sequenced was peripheral blood. The V gene is TRBV12-3 or TRBV12-4, the J gene TRBJ2-2; no reliable D call. As DNA, the CDR3 is TGTGCCAGCAATCTTGAGGCCGGGGAGCTGTTTTTT. It codes for CASNLEAGELFF.